This T cell receptor beta chain was sequenced in a study of vaccination and CD4 T cells after COVID-19. Sequence data for DNA of cultured CD4+ T cells were generated by the Oncomine TCR Beta short-read assay. Using its own MiXCR run on the PCR reads, TCRdb lists one record per CDR3 protein. The sample lists more than 20,000 distinct CDR3 sequences, less than 65% occurring once. Comments on this clonotype: Its antigen remains unidentified. One end of the junction is discordant with germline, which a read error may explain.

The CDR3 contains 11 residues. Germline V gene lookup returns CDR1 SGHRS and CDR2 YFSETQ. Treatment in this sample: approximately 11-day PBMC culture with coronavirus spike peptide pools or control peptides (ViraFEST assay). Peptide pools at approximately 9.1 ug/ml and IL-2 at roughly 9.8 IU/ml were added to cultures of under 2.5 million PBMCs per well. This clonotype was obtained from a human donor who received a COVID-19 vaccine. The V call is TRBV5-1, the J call TRBJ1-2; D possibly corresponds to TRBD1 (5 bases). The material sequenced was CD4+ T cells from blood, cultured in vitro, taken after SARS-CoV-2 vaccination. The CDR3 DNA follows: TGCGCCAGCAGCGTTGGGGGGGGACGGTACTTC. Translation: CASSVGGGRYF.